Listed below are T cell receptor beta chains from one sample, sequenced in a study of T cells in localized non-small cell lung cancer. Some clones are missing from TCRdb's copy, which holds only in-frame ones; the method was immunoSEQ multiplex PCR. The table shows just under 80,000 clones, with about 84% occurring only once. The sequencing used peripheral blood, collected before any cancer treatment. The receptors were sampled from a female donor older than 55 with stage I lung adenocarcinoma. CDR3s include the opening cysteine and the closing phenylalanine or tryptophan. D genes are given only for firm matches. The listing skips clone size in some rows; elsewhere it reads once, few, many or a size class.

J | length | size | D | V | DNA | CDR3
TRBJ2-7 | 15 | . | . | TRBV5-1 | TGCGCCAGCAGCCCAGGAGCGGGCACCTCCTACGAGCAGTACTTC | CASSPGAGTSYEQYF
TRBJ1-5 | 14 | . | . | TRBV6-5 | TGTGCCAGCAGTACTCTCGGACAGCTAGGAGCCCAGCATTTT | CASSTLGQLGAQHF
TRBJ1-1 | 16 | few | TRBD1 | TRBV10-3 | TGTGCCATCAGCGCCGAACCGGGACAGGGGCCCACTGAAGCTTTCTTT | CAISAEPGQGPTEAFF
TRBJ2-7 | 14 | . | TRBD2 | TRBV7-9 | TGTGCCAGCAGCTTAAGTCTAGCGGGAGCCGAGCAGTACTTC | CASSLSLAGAEQYF
TRBJ2-2 | 15 | . | . | TRBV18 | TGTGCCAGCTCCCCCCGGGACCTGAACACCGGGGAGCTGTTTTTT | CASSPRDLNTGELFF
TRBJ1-1 | 16 | . | . | TRBV27 | TGTGCCAGCAGTTTATATCAGGGAGGTGAAGGTCCTGAAGCTTTCTTT | CASSLYQGGEGPEAFF
TRBJ1-1 | 14 | . | . | TRBV2 | TGTGCCAGCAGGAAGGCGGGACTGAACACTGAAGCTTTCTTT | CASRKAGLNTEAFF
TRBJ2-3 | 11 | . | . | TRBV5-4 | TGTGCCAGCAGCCCGGGAGATACGCAGTATTTT | CASSPGDTQYF
TRBJ1-1 | 13 | . | . | TRBV19 | TGTGCCAGTCAATCCGGGATGAACACTGAAGCTTTCTTT | CASQSGMNTEAFF
TRBJ1-3 | 12 | . | . | TRBV5-1 | TGCGCCAGCAGGGGACCCGGAAACACCATATATTTT | CASRGPGNTIYF
TRBJ1-2 | 13 | . | TRBD1 | TRBV30 | TGTGCCTGGATGAGGACAGGAAGGGATGGCTACACCTTC | CAWMRTGRDGYTF